These 8 T cell receptor beta chains were all obtained from the same sample, sequenced in a study of glioma-infiltrating T cells after dendritic cell vaccination. Sequenced by immunoSEQ multiplex PCR; TCRdb stores in-frame clones only, minus some. The table records just under 60,000 clones, roughly four fifths of them present only once. Stated time point: after dendritic cell vaccination, including at tumor progression/relapse. Sequencing was performed on blood, taken after dendritic cell vaccination. Source of these receptors: a human donor with glioblastoma.

The chain combines TRBV27 with TRBJ1-1, with TRBD1 matching over 10 bases. V lost 5 bases to trimming and J lost 6 bases; unmatched junction nucleotides: 6. The CDR3 spans 14 residues. In germline, CDR1 is MNHEY, CDR2 SMNVEV (reference sequence). CDR3 protein: CASSSRTGGPEAFF. DNA of the CDR3: TGTGCCAGCAGTAGCCGGACAGGGGGGCCTGAAGCTTTCTTT.

The chain couples TRBV27 to TRBJ2-7; 7 positions match TRBD2. Germline V gene sequence: CDR1 MNHEY, CDR2 SMNVEV (reference sequence). The CDR3 totals 14 residues. Trimming took 2 bases from V and 6 from J; bases not matched to a gene: 7. CDR3 DNA: TGTGCCAGCAGTTTAGGAGGGGAGGGTAGCGAGCAGTACTTC. Residues: CASSLGGEGSEQYF.

The rearrangement uses TRBV11-3 and TRBJ2-5; TRBD2 is a possible D gene (6 bases). Germline-derived CDR1 and CDR2 are SGHNT and YENEEA. The CDR3 contains 17 residues. V lost 5 bases and J lost 5, with 24 bases in between. The CDR3 loop reads CASSPSNGGISSETQYF. CDR3 in DNA: TGTGCCAGCAGCCCGTCAAACGGGGGAATTAGCTCTGAGACCCAGTACTTC.

The chain combines TRBV7-2 with TRBJ1-4, with D maybe TRBD1 (6 bases). The CDR3 is made up of 13 amino acids. Per germline, CDR1 SGHTA and CDR2 FQGNSA. Trimming removed 1 base at V and 7 bases at J, with 7 bases between. CDR3 in amino acids: CASSLVQGEKLFF. In nucleotides, the CDR3 is TGTGCCAGCAGCTTAGTACAGGGTGAAAAACTGTTTTTT.

The chain recombines TRBV20-1 with TRBJ1-1, with a possible D match to TRBD1 (5 bases). CDR1 and CDR2 from the germline V gene are DFQATT and SNEGSKA (reference sequence). Trimming took off 3 bases at V and 11 bases at J, with 13 bases between the two ends. The CDR3 has 11 amino acids. The CDR3 nucleotides are TGCAGTGCTAGGCAGGGTGCCTGGGCTTTCTTT. It codes for CSARQGAWAFF.

CDR3: CASSWGTGGKDEQFF. The CDR3 DNA follows: TGCGCCAGCAGCTGGGGGACAGGGGGAAAGGATGAGCAGTTCTTC. The rearrangement joins TRBV5-1 to TRBJ2-1; 11 positions match TRBD1. Germline CDR1 SGHRS, CDR2 YFSETQ. V trimming: 3 bases; J trimming: 8 bases; junction bases outside the gene matches: 7. The CDR3 is 15 residues long. The full variable domain, its missing parts supplied by reference TRBV5-1 and TRBJ2-1, is KAGVTQTPRYLIKTRGQQVTLSCSPISGHRSVSWYQQTPGQGLQFLFEYFSETQRNKGNFPGRFSGRQFSNSRSEMNVSTLELGDSALYLCASSWGTGGKDEQFFGPGTRLTVL.

The rearrangement links TRBV14 to TRBJ2-2; 9 positions match TRBD1. The ends lost 4 bases at V and 6 bases at J; junction bases unmatched: 6. CDR3 size: 15 residues. The germline gives CDR1 SGHDN, CDR2 FVKESK. CDR3 loop: CASSPRDREAGELFF. The CDR3 DNA sequence: TGTGCCAGCAGCCCCCGGGACAGGGAGGCCGGGGAGCTGTTTTTT.

The gene calls are TRBV5-1 and TRBJ2-5; a possible D gene is TRBD2 (5 bases). Germline assignment: CDR1 SGHRS and CDR2 YFSETQ. The CDR3 has 14 residues. Between the trimmed V and J ends, which lost 3 bases and 5 bases, there was a span of 14 bases. The CDR3 loop reads CASSSRTRGETQYF. DNA for the CDR3: TGCGCCAGCAGCTCCCGGACCCGAGGGGAGACCCAGTACTTC.